Shown below are 20 T cell receptor beta chains from a single sample sequenced in a study of post-analysis software for immune sequencing data. Included in the TCR beta cDNA libraries were unique molecular identifiers. In TCRdb, the PCR reads were re-called with MiXCR into one record per CDR3 protein. This table holds over 300,000 distinct CDR3 sequences, roughly 30% found once. These receptors have no identified antigens. Study results and caveats: Higher frequency in patients than in controls was seen for roughly five TRBV segments, with TRBV5-6, TRBV5-1 and TRBV20-1 among them.

Sequencing was carried out using blood. The receptors were gathered from a girl aged 5-17 years with multiple sclerosis.

This clonotype has a count of ten or more. The chain carries TRBV20-1 and TRBJ2-5, with 7 bases matching TRBD2. The CDR3 extends over 13 amino acids. The junction had 5 bases not matched to a gene; V was cut back by 6 bases and J by 1 base. Germline CDR1 DFQATT, CDR2 SNEGSKA (reference sequence). CDR3 residues: CSAPLAAQETQYF. The CDR3 DNA follows: TGCAGTGCCCCGCTAGCGGCCCAAGAGACCCAGTACTTC.

This clonotype was counted only a few times. This sequence joins TRBV9 and TRBJ2-7; D perhaps matches TRBD1 (5 bases). V lost 0 bases and J 4 bases, leaving 11 bases between the germline ends. Germline lookup yields CDR1 SGDLS and CDR2 YYNGEE. The CDR3 runs to 14 residues. The CDR3 DNA reads TGTGCCAGCAGCGTAGGCGGCCAGGGTTACGAGCAGTACTTC. Translated: CASSVGGQGYEQYF.

The chain combines TRBV15 with TRBJ1-2; TRBD1 matches 10 bases. Trimming cost V 1 base and J 5 bases; bases outside gene matches: 7. Looked up from germline, CDR1 is LNHNV and CDR2 is YYDKDF (reference sequence). This CDR3 is 16 amino acids long. In nucleotides, the CDR3 is TGTGCCACCAGCAGAGGTGGGACAGGGGTATGGTATGGCTACACCTTC. It translates to CATSRGGTGVWYGYTF.

There are a few counts of this clonotype. The chain is built from TRBV12-3 or TRBV12-4 and TRBJ2-3; the D gene could be TRBD1 or TRBD2 (5 bases each). V was clipped by 9 bases and J by 2 bases, with 18 bases between them. There are 15 residues in the CDR3. CDR3 sequence reads: CASLHLGTLTDTQYF. The CDR3 DNA follows: TGTGCCAGTCTTCACTTGGGGACCCTCACAGATACGCAGTATTTT.

This clonotype was counted only a few times. The CDR3 reads CASTGSLAETQYF. The CDR3 DNA reads as TGTGCCAGCACGGGGTCCCTGGCTGAGACCCAGTACTTC. The chain is built from TRBV6-6 and TRBJ2-7; maybe TRBD2 (5 bases). The J call may be in error: the DNA end matches TRBJ2-5 better. Looked up from germline, CDR1 is MNHNY and CDR2 is SVGAGI (reference sequence). This CDR3 contains 13 residues.

The rearrangement uses TRBV6-6 and TRBJ1-1, with D unclear. Trimming stripped 5 bases from V and 8 bases from J, with 9 bases between. The CDR3 runs 11 residues. CDR1 MNHNY and CDR2 SVGAGI come from the germline V gene (reference sequence). CDR3 sequence: CASSVIREAFF. CDR3 DNA: TGTGCCAGCAGTGTTATTCGAGAAGCTTTCTTT.

This sequence joins TRBV24-1 and TRBJ1-2; D is unclear. Germline V CDR1 and CDR2: KGHDR, SFDVKD. V lost 8 bases and J 2 bases, leaving 11 bases between the germline ends. The CDR3 sequence is 13 residues long. The CDR3 loop is CATTSGQNYGYTF. The DNA of the CDR3 is TGTGCCACCACCTCCGGGCAGAACTATGGCTACACCTTC.

This clonotype occurred a few times. The chain couples TRBV6-2 or TRBV6-3 to TRBJ2-7; D is unresolved. The germline gives CDR1 MNHEY, CDR2 SVGEGT. Between the trimmed V and J ends, which lost 9 bases and 0 bases, there was a span of 12 bases. The CDR3 totals 13 residues. The CDR3 region is CASQGPLSYEQYF. CDR3 nucleotides: TGTGCCAGTCAAGGGCCCCTCTCCTACGAGCAGTACTTC.

The chain couples TRBV5-5 to TRBJ2-5, with TRBD1 as a possible D gene (6 bases). The DNA end is a closer match to TRBJ2-7, so the J assignment may be wrong. The length of the CDR3 is 14 residues. From germline, CDR1 is SGHKS and CDR2 YYEKEE (reference sequence). CDR3 sequence: CASSLNRARGEQYF. The CDR3 DNA is TGTGCCAGCAGCTTGAACAGGGCGAGAGGCGAGCAGTACTTC.

This sequence joins TRBV12-3 or TRBV12-4 and TRBJ1-6, with D hard to call. Trimming took off 3 bases at V and 3 bases at J, with 9 bases between the two ends. This CDR3 comprises 15 residues. This chain's CDR3 is CASSFTGGYNSPLHF. The CDR3 bases are TGTGCCAGCAGTTTCACTGGTGGCTATAATTCACCCCTCCACTTT.

On this clonotype itself: A read error may produce the germline difference seen at one junction end. This chain connects TRBV5-1 to TRBJ2-5; D may be TRBD2 (5 bases). Germline CDR1 is SGHRS and CDR2 is YFSETQ. The CDR3 sequence is 15 residues long. The CDR3 coding sequence is TGCGCCGGCAGCGAATACCGGAACCGGGGAGAGACCCAGTACTTC. As protein: CAGSEYRNRGETQYF.

The chain recombines TRBV12-3 or TRBV12-4 with TRBJ1-1; unclear D gene. The CDR3 length is 8 residues. The V end lost 10 bases, the J end lost 8 bases, and 5 bases lay between the germline ends. CDR3 sequence: CATGEAFF. CDR3 sequence (DNA): TGTGCCACCGGGGAAGCTTTCTTT.

DNA for the CDR3: TGTGCCAGCAGCCCTGGGGGGCTGGAAAACAATGAGCAGTTCTTC. As protein: CASSPGGLENNEQFF. The J gene is TRBJ2-1, the V gene TRBV28; D assignment may be TRBD1 or TRBD2 (6 bases each). The CDR3 consists of 15 residues. Trimming cost V 6 bases and J 5 bases, with 17 bases left between them. Per the germline V gene, CDR1 is MDHEN and CDR2 is SYDVKM.

This chain uses TRBV5-1 with TRBJ2-3; D uncertain. The length of the CDR3 is 13 residues. Germline CDR1 and CDR2: SGHRS and YFSETQ. V lost 0 bases to trimming and J lost 5 bases, with 7 bases between them. For the CDR3, the DNA is TGCGCCAGCAGCTTGGTGCCGAAAGATACGCAGTATTTT. Translation gives CASSLVPKDTQYF.

The chain is built from TRBV7-8 and TRBJ2-7, with D unresolved. Looked up from germline, CDR1 is SGHVS and CDR2 is FQNEAQ. V was cut by 5 bases and J by 0 bases, with 14 bases left in between. The CDR3 totals 15 residues. In DNA form, the CDR3 reads TGTGCCAGCAGCGAATGGGCAGCCCTCTCCTACGAGCAGTACTTC. Encoded protein: CASSEWAALSYEQYF.

The gene calls are TRBV28 and TRBJ2-7; D might be TRBD1 (6 bases). The CDR3 is made up of 14 amino acids. The germline V gene encodes CDR1 MDHEN and CDR2 SYDVKM. Trimming stripped 3 bases from V and 3 bases from J, with 12 bases between. The CDR3 region has the DNA TGTGCCAGCAGTTTGATCAAACAGGGCTACGAGCAGTACTTC. Translating it yields CASSLIKQGYEQYF.

This chain connects TRBV11-2 to TRBJ2-7; perhaps TRBD1 as D (5 bases). CDR1 and CDR2 from the germline V gene are SGHAT and FQNNGV. This CDR3 is 15 amino acids long. The germline V and J ends were trimmed by 5 bases and 0 bases, with 14 bases remaining between them. The CDR3 here is CASSPGWGGSYEQYF. The CDR3 DNA reads TGTGCCAGCAGCCCAGGTTGGGGCGGCTCCTACGAGCAGTACTTC.

This clonotype has at least ten counts. CDR3 coding DNA: TGCGCCAGCAGCCGCGGGAGGGGAGCAGATACGCAGTATTTT. Translated, it gives CASSRGRGADTQYF. This chain joins TRBV5-1 and TRBJ2-3; 9 bases line up with TRBD2. The V segment lost 4 bases and the J segment 4 bases; nucleotides outside the gene matches: 4. CDR1 and CDR2 (germline): SGHRS, YFSETQ. The CDR3 extends over 14 amino acids.

The chain uses TRBV5-4 and TRBJ2-7; D not resolved. Per the germline V gene, CDR1 is SGHNT and CDR2 is YYREEE (reference sequence). The V end lost 4 bases, the J end lost 3 bases, and 14 bases lay between the germline ends. The CDR3 is 14 amino acids. CDR3 nucleotide sequence: TGTGCCAGCAGCCGATGGACGTCTGACTACGAGCAGTACTTC. Translation gives CASSRWTSDYEQYF.

The sample holds a few counts of this clonotype. The chain has TRBV20-1 and TRBJ1-2; 11 positions agree with TRBD1. This CDR3 has 13 residues. The trim removed 5 bases at V and 6 bases at J, leaving 5 bases unmatched. Per germline, CDR1 DFQATT and CDR2 SNEGSKA (reference sequence). The CDR3 DNA sequence: TGCAGTGCTGCCCGGACAGGGGGCGATGGCTACACCTTC. This codes for CSAARTGGDGYTF.